One and the same sample provided the 31 T cell receptor beta chains below, sequenced in a study of blood T cell repertoires in COVID-19. The data were produced by immunoSEQ multiplex PCR, yet TCRdb's version contains in-frame clones alone and is incomplete. The sample contains approximately 290,000 clones, approximately 85% of which appear only once. The sequenced sample consisted of peripheral blood. Every receptor here comes from a human donor with COVID-19, enrolled during active disease. The donor label of this sample is uncertain.

The V gene is TRBV11-2, the J gene TRBJ2-7, with TRBD1 identical over 7 bases. Germline CDR1 SGHAT, CDR2 FQNNGV. This CDR3 is 15 amino acids long. V lost 3 bases and J lost 2; bases outside the gene matches: 7. The CDR3 DNA sequence: TGTGCCAGCAGCTTTTCGAGACAGGGACCCTACGAGCAGTACTTC. Its translation is CASSFSRQGPYEQYF.

This clone was seen a single time. V gene TRBV7-2 combines with J gene TRBJ2-1, with 7 bases lining up with TRBD2. Germline V gene sequence: CDR1 SGHTA, CDR2 FQGNSA. The CDR3 is 15 residues long. V lost 3 bases and J lost 3; bases outside the gene matches: 5. CDR3 residues: CASSLSASGYNEQFF. Written as DNA, the CDR3 is TGTGCCAGCAGCTTGTCGGCTAGCGGCTACAATGAGCAGTTCTTC.

The chain recombines TRBV5-1 with TRBJ2-1; TRBD2 aligns across 11 bases. J gave up 4 bases and V 4 bases, and 10 bases lay outside the gene matches. There are 17 residues in the CDR3. In germline, CDR1 is SGHRS, CDR2 YFSETQ. CDR3 region: CASSLQTSGNGYNEQFF. Here the CDR3 DNA reads TGCGCCAGCAGCCTCCAGACTAGCGGGAATGGGTACAATGAGCAGTTCTTC.

The rearrangement joins TRBV27 to TRBJ2-2, with 12 bases lining up with TRBD2. This CDR3 has 21 residues. The V gene's germline CDR1 is MNHEY and CDR2 SMNVEV (reference sequence). With 1 base clipped from V and 0 bases from J, the junction kept 12 bases outside the gene matches. The CDR3 spells CASSLWLGTSGSHANTGELFF. The CDR3 DNA reads as TGTGCCAGCAGTTTATGGCTTGGGACTAGCGGGTCTCACGCGAACACCGGGGAGCTGTTTTTT.

This chain connects TRBV5-5 to TRBJ2-3, with D maybe TRBD2 (5 bases). The germline V and J ends were trimmed by 1 base and 8 bases, with 23 bases remaining between them. The CDR3 covers 17 residues. CDR1 SGHKS and CDR2 YYEKEE come from the germline V gene (reference sequence). The DNA of the CDR3 is TGTGCCAGCAGCTTGTCTCCCGGCGTCACACCTGAGGGTACGCAGTATTTT. Translation: CASSLSPGVTPEGTQYF.

The chain is built from TRBV9 and TRBJ2-3; D possibly corresponds to TRBD2 (5 bases). The CDR3 runs to 15 residues. V was cut by 4 bases and J by 3 bases, with 15 bases left in between. Germline V gives CDR1 SGDLS, CDR2 YYNGEE. DNA of the CDR3: TGTGCCAGCAGCTCCAGTGGTGGGAGAACAGATACGCAGTATTTT. Translated, it gives CASSSSGGRTDTQYF.

The chain combines TRBV6-1 with TRBJ1-5, with TRBD1 identical over 10 bases. The CDR3 contains 17 residues. CDR1 is MNHNS and CDR2 is SASEGT in the germline V gene. After removal of 4 bases from V and 2 bases from J, the junction contained 8 bases not matched to a gene. The CDR3 DNA is TGTGCCAGCAGTGCCTTGACAGGGGGCGCGGGCAATCAGCCCCAGCATTTT. Amino acids: CASSALTGGAGNQPQHF.

The chain joins TRBV11-3 to TRBJ1-1; D gene uncertain. The V end lost 4 bases, the J end lost 1 base, and 7 bases lay between the germline ends. Germline CDR1 reads SGHNT; CDR2 reads YENEEA. The CDR3 spans 13 residues. CDR3 region: CASSYSRNTEAFF. DNA for the CDR3: TGTGCCAGCAGCTATAGTCGGAACACTGAAGCTTTCTTT. The full variable domain, its missing parts supplied by reference TRBV11-3 and TRBJ1-1, is EAGVVQSPRYKIIEKKQPVAFWCNPISGHNTLYWYLQNLGQGPELLIRYENEEAVDDSQLPKDRFSAERLKGVDSTLKIQPAELGDSAVYLCASSYSRNTEAFFGQGTRLTVV.

This sequence joins TRBV5-1 and TRBJ1-1, with a possible D match to TRBD1 (5 bases). The germline gives CDR1 SGHRS, CDR2 YFSETQ. Between the trimmed V and J ends, which lost 7 bases and 3 bases, there was a span of 16 bases. The CDR3 has 14 residues. The CDR3 reads CASGRSGVDTEAFF. The CDR3 DNA follows: TGCGCCAGCGGACGGTCGGGGGTAGACACTGAAGCTTTCTTT.

The rearrangement links TRBV10-3 to TRBJ1-2; 9 nucleotides line up with TRBD1. Germline trimming cut 3 bases from V and 8 bases from J; bases unmatched to any gene: 13. There are 16 residues in the CDR3. Germline CDR1 is ENHRY and CDR2 is SYGVKD. The CDR3, as DNA: TGTGCCATCAGTGATGATGGGACAGGGAGAAGGGACGGCTACACCTTC. This translates into CAISDDGTGRRDGYTF.

The J gene is TRBJ2-7, the V gene TRBV10-3, with 12 bases lining up with TRBD2. V lost 9 bases and J lost 2; bases outside the gene matches: 5. In germline, CDR1 is ENHRY, CDR2 SYGVKD. The CDR3 has 14 residues. The DNA for the CDR3 is TGTGCCATTTCGACTAGCGGGGGCACCTACGAGCAGTACTTC. Amino acids: CAISTSGGTYEQYF.

The chain has TRBV9 and TRBJ1-5, with D tentatively TRBD1 (6 bases). Germline-derived CDR1 and CDR2 are SGDLS and YYNGEE. Trimming removed 3 bases from V and 6 bases from J, with 13 bases in between. This CDR3 comprises 14 residues. CDR3 bases: TGTGCCAGCAGCGGTGGGGGGGCTCGTCAGCCCCAGCATTTT. Its protein is CASSGGGARQPQHF.

The chain is built from TRBV5-1 and TRBJ2-1; 11 bases are a match to TRBD2. The germline V gene has CDR1 SGHRS and CDR2 YFSETQ. The CDR3 totals 15 residues. Trimming removed 1 base from V and 12 bases from J; junction bases left unmatched: 9. The CDR3 bases are TGCGCCAGCAGCTTGACTAGCGGGAGTCAACGTGGGCAGTTCTTC. Translated, it gives CASSLTSGSQRGQFF.

V gene TRBV7-3 combines with J gene TRBJ1-1; D is perhaps TRBD1 (6 bases). The CDR3 runs to 15 residues. V dropped 5 bases and J dropped 2 bases, with 15 bases sitting between them. In germline, CDR1 is SGHTA, CDR2 FQGTGA. CDR3 loop: CASSPSGQINTEAFF. For the CDR3, the DNA is TGTGCCAGCAGCCCCTCCGGACAGATTAACACTGAAGCTTTCTTT.

The chain couples TRBV6-5 to TRBJ2-5, with a weak D call TRBD2 (5 bases). Germline V lookup: CDR1 MNHEY, CDR2 SVGAGI. V lost 2 bases and J lost 2, with 6 bases in between. The CDR3 runs to 13 residues. Here the CDR3 reads CASSYTRQETQYF. The CDR3 bases are TGTGCCAGCAGTTACACTAGACAAGAGACCCAGTACTTC.

This rearrangement joins TRBV7-9 to TRBJ2-5, with D possibly being TRBD2 (5 bases). CDR3 length: 13 amino acids. The germline gives CDR1 SEHNR, CDR2 FQNEAQ (reference sequence). Between the trimmed V and J ends, which lost 6 bases and 4 bases, there was a span of 12 bases. For the CDR3, the DNA is TGTGCCAGCAGTTCGACGGGAAGAGAGACCCAGTACTTC. Its protein is CASSSTGRETQYF.

The V and J genes are TRBV7-3 and TRBJ1-2, with D unresolved. Germline V gene sequence: CDR1 SGHTA, CDR2 FQGTGA. The CDR3 loop spans 13 amino acids. Trimming left V 5 bases short and J 2 bases short, with 9 bases between. CDR3 residues: CASSRISNYGYTF. Written as DNA, the CDR3 is TGTGCCAGCAGCCGAATTAGCAACTATGGCTACACCTTC.

The chain employs TRBV5-4 and TRBJ2-7; tentatively, D is TRBD1 (6 bases). The V gene lost 3 bases and the J gene lost 5 bases, with 15 bases spanning the gap. This CDR3 region has 14 residues. Germline-derived CDR1 and CDR2 are SGHNT and YYREEE (reference sequence). CDR3 sequence reads: CASSSWASGDEQYF. The CDR3 region has the DNA TGTGCCAGCAGCTCTTGGGCGTCAGGGGACGAGCAGTACTTC.

In this sample, this clone turned up once. The J gene is TRBJ1-2, the V gene TRBV6-6; 7 nucleotides match TRBD1. This CDR3 region has 15 residues. J gave up 0 bases and V 6 bases, and 7 bases lay outside the gene matches. Germline values: CDR1 MNHNY, CDR2 SVGAGI (reference sequence). The CDR3 coding sequence is TGTGCCAGCAGGCCGTCACAGGGGACTAACTATGGCTACACCTTC. Its translation: CASRPSQGTNYGYTF.

The chain recombines TRBV7-2 with TRBJ1-1; TRBD1 aligns across 7 bases. The CDR3 sequence is 14 residues long. CDR1 is SGHTA, CDR2 FQGNSA, per germline. After removal of 3 bases from V and 3 bases from J, the junction contained 4 bases not matched to a gene. As DNA, the CDR3 is TGTGCCAGCAGCTTGGGACAGTCGGACACTGAAGCTTTCTTT. It codes for CASSLGQSDTEAFF.

The chain joins TRBV2 to TRBJ1-3; D gene uncertain. Between the trimmed V and J ends, which lost 4 bases and 3 bases, there was a span of 7 bases. Looked up from germline, CDR1 is SNHLY and CDR2 is FYNNEI. The CDR3 covers 13 residues. In DNA form, the CDR3 reads TGTGCCAGCAGTGGGCCGGGTGGAAACACCATATATTTT. Protein product: CASSGPGGNTIYF.

J is TRBJ1-3 and V is TRBV9; D not resolved. The germline CDR1 and CDR2 sequences are SGDLS and YYNGEE. The CDR3 covers 17 residues. V dropped 9 bases and J dropped 4 bases, with 26 bases sitting between them. CDR3 DNA: TGTGCCAAACACTCCGTGAGGCGGAGAAACTCCGGAAACACCATATATTTT. This translates into CAKHSVRRRNSGNTIYF.

The V and J genes are TRBV21-1 and TRBJ1-6. TRBV21-1 is a documented pseudogene. CDR3 size: 15 residues. CDR3 loop: CASSKGGDVNSPLHF. DNA for the CDR3: TGTGCCAGCAGCAAGGGGGGAGATGTAAATTCACCCCTCCACTTT.

The chain recombines TRBV2 with TRBJ2-4; D may be TRBD2 (6 bases). V was shortened by 6 bases and J by 0 bases, with 18 bases between the two germline ends. Per the germline V gene, CDR1 is SNHLY and CDR2 is FYNNEI. This CDR3 spans 17 amino acids. Written as DNA, the CDR3 is TGTGCCAGCAGGGGGATTGGGCGGGGCTTAGCCAAAAACATTCAGTACTTC. It codes for CASRGIGRGLAKNIQYF.

Here the CDR3 DNA reads TGTGCCAGCGCGGGACTAGTATGGTATGAGCAGTTCTTC. The encoded protein is CASAGLVWYEQFF. J is TRBJ2-1 and V is TRBV2, with 8 bases that match TRBD2. The junction had 8 bases not matched to a gene; V was cut back by 8 bases and J by 8 bases. The CDR3 extends over 13 amino acids. Germline V gene lookup returns CDR1 SNHLY and CDR2 FYNNEI.

This sequence joins TRBV7-3 and TRBJ2-1; 7 bases are a match to TRBD2. The V segment lost 2 bases and the J segment 1 base; nucleotides outside the gene matches: 8. The CDR3 totals 17 residues. Germline-derived CDR1 and CDR2 are SGHTA and FQGTGA. Here the CDR3 reads CASSLWLADPSYNEQFF. CDR3 DNA sequence: TGTGCCAGCAGCTTATGGCTAGCGGACCCGTCCTACAATGAGCAGTTCTTC.

This clone was counted only a few times. The chain joins TRBV30 to TRBJ2-1, with a possible D match to TRBD2 (6 bases). The CDR3 has 15 amino acids. Trimming removed 3 bases from V and 4 bases from J, with 16 bases in between. The germline V gene encodes CDR1 GTSNPN and CDR2 SVGIG (reference sequence). The CDR3: CAWSLSSGPYNEQFF. The CDR3 DNA follows: TGTGCCTGGAGCCTCTCGAGCGGGCCTTACAATGAGCAGTTCTTC.

The rearrangement links TRBV19 to TRBJ2-5, with D possibly being TRBD2 (7 bases). Germline lookup yields CDR1 LNHDA and CDR2 SQIVND (reference sequence). Trimming removed 3 bases at V and 1 base at J, with 15 bases between. The CDR3 is 16 residues long. CDR3 DNA: TGTGCCAGTAGTATCGGCGGGAGCAGGGGCCAAGAGACCCAGTACTTC. Translation: CASSIGGSRGQETQYF.

CDR3 in DNA: TGTGCCAGCAGCCGTGAATGGGGAAAGCGGTATAATTCACCCCTCCACTTT. Encoded protein: CASSREWGKRYNSPLHF. The rearrangement uses TRBV2 and TRBJ1-6, with unresolved D. This CDR3 is 17 amino acids long. In germline, CDR1 is SNHLY, CDR2 FYNNEI. Trimming shortened V by 6 bases and J by 4 bases, and 19 bases separated the two germline ends.

A remark on this clone: Compared with germline, one end of the junction differs, possibly owing to a read error. The chain links TRBV4-1 to TRBJ2-3, with D possibly matching TRBD1 (6 bases). This CDR3 spans 15 amino acids. Germline assignment: CDR1 MGHRA and CDR2 YSYEKL. The CDR3 region has the DNA TGCGCCAGCAGCCAAGTACCCAGGGGCACACATACGCAGTATTTT. Amino acids: CASSQVPRGTHTQYF.

This clone is a singleton in its sample. The CDR3 here is CASSSTALNEKLFF. For the CDR3, the DNA is TGTGCCAGCAGTTCGACAGCGCTTAATGAAAAACTGTTTTTT. This chain links TRBV6-6 with TRBJ1-4; tentative D call: TRBD1 (5 bases). Germline-derived CDR1 and CDR2 are MNHNY and SVGAGI (reference sequence). With 4 bases removed from V and 4 bases from J, the gap between germline ends came to 10 bases. CDR3 length: 14 residues.